This passage covers 30 T cell receptor beta chains from one sample sequenced in a study of T cells in Graves' hyperthyroidism and ophthalmopathy. There were TCR beta CDR3 regions amplified from RNA transcripts. The HTBI set primed first-round TCR CDR3 RT-PCR. TCRdb processed the multiplex PCR reads anew with MiXCR; each CDR3 protein has one entry. The sample has nearly 600,000 distinct CDR3 sequences, 12% to 15% seen once. Sequenced input: blood. These TCRs come from a woman aged 18-29 years with Graves' ophthalmopathy.

This clonotype was counted ten times or more. This chain links TRBV12-3 or TRBV12-4 with TRBJ2-3; D is uncertain. Between the trimmed V and J ends, which lost 2 bases and 2 bases, there was a span of 5 bases. The length of the CDR3 is 13 residues. The DNA of the CDR3 is TGTGCCAGCAGTTTACGGAACACAGATACGCAGTATTTT. Encoded protein: CASSLRNTDTQYF.

This clonotype has at least ten counts. V usage is TRBV6-1 and J usage is TRBJ2-7; 9 bases are a match to TRBD1. CDR1 is MNHNS and CDR2 is SASEGT in the germline V gene. There are 13 residues in the CDR3. After removal of 6 bases from V and 5 bases from J, the junction contained 5 bases not matched to a gene. CDR3 amino acids: CASRYTGGHEQYF. Written as DNA, the CDR3 is TGTGCCAGCAGATACACAGGGGGCCACGAGCAGTACTTC.

Details on this clonotype: The junction differs from germline at one of its ends, possibly a read error. The chain has TRBV6-1 and TRBJ2-7; D is unclear. This CDR3 is built from 14 residues. The germline V gene has CDR1 MNHNS and CDR2 SASEGT. CDR3 residues: CVSRSGRRWGEQYF. The CDR3 coding sequence is TGTGTCAGCAGATCAGGACGTCGATGGGGAGAGCAGTACTTC.

This clonotype has at least ten counts. The gene calls are TRBV20-1 and TRBJ1-2, with a possible D match to TRBD1 (5 bases). CDR1 is DFQATT and CDR2 is SNEGSKA in the germline V gene (reference sequence). The V and J ends lost 3 bases and 8 bases respectively, with 16 bases between them. The CDR3 sequence is 13 residues long. CDR3 nucleotides: TGCAGTGCTAGCGGCGGTGAGGGGTCGGGCTACACCTTC. Residues: CSASGGEGSGYTF.

This clonotype was recorded at least ten times. The chain has TRBV30 and TRBJ2-1, with 9 nucleotides matching TRBD2. V trimming: 5 bases; J trimming: 5 bases; junction bases outside the gene matches: 10. The germline V gene has CDR1 GTSNPN and CDR2 SVGIG (reference sequence). The CDR3 is 15 residues long. CDR3 coding DNA: TGTGCCTGGGGGGTAGCGGGAGCGGGCAACAATGAGCAGTTCTTC. Amino acid sequence: CAWGVAGAGNNEQFF. The full variable domain, completed using reference TRBV30 and TRBJ2-1, is SQTIHQWPATLVQPVGSPLSLECTVEGTSNPNLYWYRQAAGRGLQLLFYSVGIGQISSEVPQNLSASRPQDRQFILSSKKLLLSDSGFYLCAWGVAGAGNNEQFFGPGTRLTVL.

This clonotype was counted ten times or more. The V gene is TRBV2, the J gene TRBJ2-5, with no clear D. Germline CDR1 reads SNHLY; CDR2 reads FYNNEI. Trimming shortened V by 7 bases and J by 4 bases, and 10 bases separated the two germline ends. This CDR3 spans 12 amino acids. DNA of the CDR3: TGTGCCAGCACCGAGGCACGAGAGACCCAGTACTTC. Protein: CASTEARETQYF. Full variable domain (remainder filled in from reference TRBV2 and TRBJ2-5): EPEVTQTPSHQVTQMGQEVILRCVPISNHLYFYWYRQILGQKVEFLVSFYNNEISEKSEIFDDQFSVERPDGSNFTLKIRSTKLEDSAMYFCASTEARETQYFGPGTRLLVL.

Many counts were recorded for this clonotype. J is TRBJ1-1 and V is TRBV20-1, with unresolved D. The CDR3 contains 10 residues. The germline CDR1 and CDR2 sequences are DFQATT and SNEGSKA (reference sequence). Trimming removed 0 bases from V and 10 bases from J, with 6 bases in between. CDR3 residues: CSARDRVAFF. In DNA form, the CDR3 reads TGCAGTGCTAGAGATCGTGTAGCTTTCTTT.

The CDR3 protein is CASSARVWQYEQFF. CDR3 bases: TGTGCCAGCAGCGCCCGGGTCTGGCAGTACGAGCAGTTCTTC. V gene TRBV5-8 combines with J gene TRBJ2-7; the D is unclear. The J call may be mistaken, given a closer DNA end match to TRBJ2-1. This CDR3 contains 14 residues. Looked up from germline, CDR1 is SGHTS and CDR2 is YDEGEE.

This clonotype was observed many times. The rearrangement joins TRBV6-1 to TRBJ1-5; no firm D call. The CDR3 has 13 residues. Germline CDR1 and CDR2: MNHNS and SASEGT. The germline V and J ends were trimmed by 3 bases and 3 bases, with 6 bases remaining between them. DNA for the CDR3: TGTGCCAGCAGTGACCAGTACAATCAGCCCCAGCATTTT. Amino acid sequence: CASSDQYNQPQHF.

This clonotype has at least ten counts. The chain is built from TRBV5-1 and TRBJ2-3; 8 bases are a match to TRBD1. The CDR3 is made up of 15 amino acids. Unmatched junction bases numbered 6, after V lost 3 bases and J lost 3 bases. The germline V gene encodes CDR1 SGHRS and CDR2 YFSETQ. The CDR3 DNA sequence: TGCGCCAGCAGCTCATTACAGGGGGTGACAGATACGCAGTATTTT. Translation gives CASSSLQGVTDTQYF.

This clonotype was seen more than once but under ten times. The V and J genes are TRBV9 and TRBJ1-1; no clear D gene. V was clipped by 0 bases and J by 2 bases, with 17 bases between them. CDR1 SGDLS and CDR2 YYNGEE come from the germline V gene. The CDR3 is made up of 17 amino acids. This chain's CDR3 is CASSVDGRMGVNTEAFF. The CDR3 DNA reads as TGTGCCAGCAGCGTAGATGGCAGGATGGGAGTAAACACTGAAGCTTTCTTT. Complete variable domain (other parts from reference TRBV9 and TRBJ1-1): DSGVTQTPKHLITATGQRVTLRCSPRSGDLSVYWYQQSLDQGLQFLIQYYNGEERAKGNILERFSAQQFPDLHSELNLSSLELGDSALYFCASSVDGRMGVNTEAFFGQGTRLTVV.

Ten or more counts support this clonotype. This chain connects TRBV27 to TRBJ2-7; D may be TRBD2 (6 bases). Deletions cut 8 bases from V and 3 bases from J, with 14 bases between. There are 13 residues in the CDR3. CDR1 and CDR2 from the germline V gene are MNHEY and SMNVEV (reference sequence). The CDR3 spells CASVGGNDYEQYF. The CDR3 region has the DNA TGTGCCAGCGTCGGGGGAAATGACTACGAGCAGTACTTC.

Written as DNA, the CDR3 is TGTGCCAGCAGCTTAACAGCCTCGACCTACGAGCAGTACTTC. It encodes CASSLTASTYEQYF. The chain combines TRBV11-2 with TRBJ2-7, with D unresolved. Germline lookup yields CDR1 SGHAT and CDR2 FQNNGV. The CDR3 consists of 14 residues. The V end lost 2 bases, the J end lost 2 bases, and 10 bases lay between the germline ends.

This clonotype appeared many times. This chain uses TRBV11-3 with TRBJ2-1; D might be TRBD1 or TRBD2, each matching 6 bases. The CDR3 sequence is 15 residues long. V shed 5 bases and J shed 6 bases, with 17 bases lying between them. Germline-derived CDR1 and CDR2 are SGHNT and YENEEA. CDR3 in DNA: TGTGCCAGCAGCGGCTCCTGGGGGGCGCGCAATGAGCAGTTCTTC. This sequence encodes CASSGSWGARNEQFF.

This clonotype was seen ten or more times. The chain links TRBV7-3 to TRBJ1-6; D ambiguous. V was trimmed by 5 bases and J by 7 bases, leaving 9 bases between them. Germline assignment: CDR1 SGHTA and CDR2 FQGTGA. The CDR3 is 13 residues long. The CDR3 nucleotides read TGTGCCAGCAGCCCCGGGCGGAATTCACCCCTCCACTTT. As protein: CASSPGRNSPLHF.

V and J are TRBV15 and TRBJ2-1, with 10 bases that match TRBD1. With V trimmed by 0 bases and J by 4 bases, 3 bases remained unmatched. This CDR3 region has 16 residues. Per the germline V gene, CDR1 is LNHNV and CDR2 is YYDKDF (reference sequence). The CDR3 nucleotides are TGTGCCACCAGCAGAGAGACAGGGGGCGTGTACAATGAGCAGTTCTTC. This encodes CATSRETGGVYNEQFF.

The rearrangement links TRBV5-8 to TRBJ1-2; TRBD1 might be the D (5 bases). V was pared by 1 base and J by 4 bases, with 14 bases between. The germline V gene has CDR1 SGHTS and CDR2 YDEGEE. This CDR3 has 15 amino acids. CDR3 sequence reads: CASSLWTKSPYGYTF. As DNA, the CDR3 is TGTGCCAGCAGCTTGTGGACAAAATCTCCCTATGGCTACACCTTC. Variable domain in full (rest from reference TRBV5-8 and TRBJ1-2): EAGVTQSPTHLIKTRGQQATLRCSPISGHTSVYWYQQALGLGLQFLLWYDEGEERNRGNFPPRFSGRQFPNYSSELNVNALELEDSALYLCASSLWTKSPYGYTFGSGTRLTVV.

This clonotype has ten or more counts. The V and J genes are TRBV30 and TRBJ1-2, with D maybe TRBD1 (5 bases). Germline V CDR1 and CDR2: GTSNPN, SVGIG (reference sequence). The CDR3 is 14 residues long. The V end lost 2 bases, the J end lost 8 bases, and 18 bases lay between the germline ends. In nucleotides, the CDR3 is TGTGCCTGGAGTCTCCAGGGAGGTGGCCGAGGCTACACCTTC. Amino acids: CAWSLQGGGRGYTF.

In its sample, this clonotype was seen a few times. V is TRBV13 and J is TRBJ2-1; D may correspond to TRBD1 or TRBD2 (5 bases each). There are 12 residues in the CDR3. V lost 5 bases, J lost 13 bases, and 15 bases lay in between. The germline gives CDR1 PRHDT, CDR2 FYEKMQ (reference sequence). The CDR3 sequence is CASSPFGGEQFF. In DNA form, the CDR3 reads TGTGCCAGCAGCCCCTTTGGGGGAGAACAGTTCTTC.

This rearrangement joins TRBV6-2 or TRBV6-3 to TRBJ1-3; no definite D call. The V and J ends lost 6 bases and 4 bases respectively, with 22 bases between them. The CDR3 totals 17 residues. Germline CDR1 reads MNHEY; CDR2 reads SVGEGT. CDR3 amino acids: CASSTRGGGQFGNTIYF. As DNA, the CDR3 is TGTGCCAGCAGCACCCGTGGAGGAGGGCAATTCGGAAACACCATATATTTT.

The sample holds many counts of this clonotype. The chain employs TRBV11-3 and TRBJ2-3; maybe TRBD2 (6 bases). Deletions cut 0 bases from V and 4 bases from J, with 8 bases between. CDR1 is SGHNT and CDR2 is YENEEA in the germline V gene. The CDR3 runs 14 residues. The CDR3 region has the DNA TGTGCCAGCAGCTTAGACAGCGGGTCAGATACGCAGTATTTT. It codes for CASSLDSGSDTQYF. Looking up the rest from reference TRBV11-3 and TRBJ2-3 gives the full variable domain: EAGVVQSPRYKIIEKKQPVAFWCNPISGHNTLYWYLQNLGQGPELLIRYENEEAVDDSQLPKDRFSAERLKGVDSTLKIQPAELGDSAVYLCASSLDSGSDTQYFGPGTRLTVL.

This clonotype was detected a few times. An end of the junction does not agree with germline; a read error may underlie this. This chain links TRBV9 with TRBJ2-5; the D gene is possibly TRBD1 (5 bases). CDR1 and CDR2 (germline): SGDLS, YYNGEE. CDR3 length: 10 residues. CDR3: CASSVGGPHF. In nucleotides, the CDR3 is TGTGCCAGCAGCGTAGGGGGCCCCCACTTC.

Many counts were recorded for this clonotype. The V call is TRBV14, the J call TRBJ1-1, with a tentative D call TRBD1 (6 bases). Trimming shortened V by 6 bases and J by 0 bases, and 8 bases separated the two germline ends. The CDR3 spans 13 residues. The germline V gene has CDR1 SGHDN and CDR2 FVKESK. The CDR3 bases are TGTGCCAGCAGTGGACAGATGAACACTGAAGCTTTCTTT. Translated: CASSGQMNTEAFF.

This clonotype was observed many times. CDR3 region: CASSLHQTQYF. The CDR3 coding sequence is TGTGCCAGCAGCTTACATCAGACCCAGTACTTC. V gene TRBV11-3 combines with J gene TRBJ2-5; D call uncertain. V lost 2 bases, J lost 6 bases, and 4 bases lay in between. Germline CDR1 is SGHNT and CDR2 is YENEEA. The CDR3 contains 11 residues.

Many counts were recorded for this clonotype. The J gene is TRBJ2-1, the V gene TRBV20-1; tentatively, D is TRBD2 (5 bases). The CDR3 is made up of 14 amino acids. In germline, CDR1 is DFQATT, CDR2 SNEGSKA (reference sequence). The V and J ends lost 4 bases and 0 bases respectively, with 10 bases between them. CDR3 sequence: CSATDLSSYNEQFF. In DNA form, the CDR3 reads TGCAGTGCTACGGACTTAAGCTCCTACAATGAGCAGTTCTTC.

In this sample, this clonotype turned up a few times. In DNA, the CDR3 is TGTGCCAGCAGCCTCTCAGGAGGGGACAATGAGCAGTTCTTC. Protein sequence: CASSLSGGDNEQFF. V is TRBV7-6 and J is TRBJ2-1; D possibly corresponds to TRBD2 (6 bases). Per germline, CDR1 SGHVS and CDR2 FNYEAQ. The V gene lost 5 bases and the J gene lost 5 bases, with 13 bases spanning the gap. The CDR3 consists of 14 residues.

This clonotype occurred many times. V usage is TRBV7-9 and J usage is TRBJ2-3; a possible D gene is TRBD2 (5 bases). V lost 2 bases, J lost 1 base, and 7 bases lay in between. This CDR3 comprises 14 residues. Per the germline V gene, CDR1 is SEHNR and CDR2 is FQNEAQ (reference sequence). CDR3 protein: CASSLSGGTDTQYF. In DNA form, the CDR3 reads TGTGCCAGCAGCTTATCCGGGGGCACAGATACGCAGTATTTT.

The chain has TRBV7-8 and TRBJ2-2; 7 nucleotides align to TRBD2. The CDR3 extends over 16 amino acids. V was pared by 5 bases and J by 0 bases, with 6 bases of the junction left unmatched. Germline V CDR1 and CDR2: SGHVS, FQNEAQ. The CDR3 sequence: CASSDLAESNTGELFF. CDR3 sequence (DNA): TGTGCCAGCAGCGATCTAGCGGAATCGAACACCGGGGAGCTGTTTTTT.

This clonotype was counted a few times. One end of the junction is discordant with germline, which a read error may explain. The chain has TRBV7-9 and TRBJ2-6; TRBD1 matches 10 bases. The CDR3 is 13 residues long. Germline V gene data show CDR1 as SEHNR and CDR2 as FQNEAQ (reference sequence). The CDR3 loop reads CASSLPRGTGASF. For the CDR3, the DNA is TGTGCCAGCAGCCTACCCAGGGGGACAGGGGCCTCTTTC.

This clonotype was counted between two and nine times. This chain links TRBV15 with TRBJ1-2; 7 bases align to TRBD1. Germline CDR1 LNHNV, CDR2 YYDKDF (reference sequence). CDR3 size: 14 residues. Trimming removed 0 bases from V and 5 bases from J; junction bases left unmatched: 3. In DNA, the CDR3 is TGTGCCACCAGCAGAGAGGAGACAGGGTATGGCTACACCTTC. It translates to CATSREETGYGYTF.